This T cell receptor beta chain appears in the sequencing data of a study of T cell responses to AZD1222 COVID-19 vaccine. Points from the study as a whole: White British people made up most donors, females outnumbered males, and clonal diversity was possibly underestimated. Sampling that yielded the repertoires occurred only after the peak T cell response. At 160-218 and 743-854, vaccine-associated CD4 TCRs were dominant, and they spanned spike. The breadth and depth of Spike-specific TCRs increased once two AZD1222 doses had been given.

V lost 5 bases and J lost 10; bases outside the gene matches: 10. Looked up from germline, CDR1 is SGHNT and CDR2 is YENEEA. This CDR3 comprises 14 residues. TCRdb keeps only in-frame clones here, not all; method: immunoSEQ multiplex PCR. The table has 100,000 to 150,000 clones, about 93% seen once. Details on this clone: What it binds is not known.

The TCR comes from an adult who received the AZD1222 COVID-19 vaccine. This rearrangement joins TRBV11-3 to TRBJ1-5; TRBD1 matches 8 bases. The sample in question was peripheral blood, obtained 28 days after the second AZD1222 dose. The CDR3 region is CASSVRDRPLPQHF. The CDR3 bases are TGTGCCAGCAGCGTAAGGGACAGGCCCCTCCCCCAGCATTTT.